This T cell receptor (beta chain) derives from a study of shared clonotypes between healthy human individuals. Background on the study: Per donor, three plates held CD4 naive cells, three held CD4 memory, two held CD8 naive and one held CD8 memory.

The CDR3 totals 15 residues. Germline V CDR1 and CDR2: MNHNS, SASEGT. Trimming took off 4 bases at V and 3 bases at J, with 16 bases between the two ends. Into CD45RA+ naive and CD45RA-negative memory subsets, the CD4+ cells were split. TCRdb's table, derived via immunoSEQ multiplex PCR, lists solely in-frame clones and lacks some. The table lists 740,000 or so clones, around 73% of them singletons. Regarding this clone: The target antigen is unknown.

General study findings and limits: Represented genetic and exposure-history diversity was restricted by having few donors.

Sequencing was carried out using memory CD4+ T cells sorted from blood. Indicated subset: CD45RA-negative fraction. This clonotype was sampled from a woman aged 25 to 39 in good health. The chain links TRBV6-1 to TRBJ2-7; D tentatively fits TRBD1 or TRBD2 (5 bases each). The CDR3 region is CASSGAWGKGYEQYF. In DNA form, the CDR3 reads TGTGCCAGCAGTGGGGCGTGGGGGAAAGGCTACGAGCAGTACTTC.